This is a list of T cell receptor beta chains from one sample in a study of regulatory T cells in long-lasting Graves disease. TCRdb itself ran the multiplex PCR reads through MiXCR, one entry per CDR3 protein. The sample consists of about 560,000 distinct CDR3 sequences, 16% of them appearing once. This sample also appeared in a second study, on T cells in Graves' hyperthyroidism and ophthalmopathy.

Sequencing used peripheral blood mononuclear cells (PBMCs), obtained at new diagnosis, from a patient treated with antithyroid drugs. The receptors originated from a man aged 18 to 35 with Graves disease. Both conserved end residues are part of each CDR3. The D gene is left open where the match is weak. Part of the rows lack a size; the others show once, few, many or a class for expanded clones.

>TRBJ2-1|15|many|TRBD2|TRBV20-1
CSARMGTSAYNEQFF
TGCAGTGCTAGAATGGGGACTAGCGCTTACAATGAGCAGTTCTTC
>TRBJ2-1|11|many|NA|TRBV6-5
CASSSVVEQFF
TGTGCCAGCAGTTCGGTGGTTGAGCAGTTCTTC
>TRBJ2-3|18|few|TRBD1|TRBV19
CASRLGQGFRGSTDTQYF
TGTGCCAGTAGGTTGGGACAGGGGTTTAGGGGGAGCACAGATACGCAGTATTTT
>TRBJ2-3|15|many|TRBD2|TRBV7-7
CASSSVAGGTDTQYF
TGTGCTAGCAGCTCGGTAGCGGGAGGAACAGATACGCAGTATTTT
>TRBJ2-7|19|NA|NA|TRBV4-1
CASSQKGALGPSRGSEQYF
TGCGCCAGCAGCCAAAAAGGAGCGCTTGGGCCCAGCCGGGGGTCCGAGCAGTACTTC
>TRBJ2-1|16|many|TRBD1|TRBV3-1
CASSHFSGGGNNEQFF
TGTGCCAGCAGCCATTTCTCAGGGGGCGGCAACAATGAGCAGTTCTTC
>TRBJ1-2|17|few|TRBD1|TRBV5-1
CASSLTMTGTSEYGYTF
TGCGCCAGCAGCTTGACTATGACAGGGACTTCCGAGTATGGCTACACCTTC
>TRBJ2-7|13|many|NA|TRBV2
CASSFGPGYEQYF
TGTGCCAGCAGTTTCGGACCAGGCTACGAGCAGTACTTC
>TRBJ2-2|13|many|NA|TRBV7-6
CASSSKASEELFF
TGTGCCAGCAGCTCTAAGGCTAGCGAGGAGCTGTTTTTT
>TRBJ2-7|13|NA|NA|TRBV5-1
CASSLGTSCEQYF
TGCGCCAGCAGCTTGGGCACCTCCTGCGAGCAGTACTTC
>TRBJ1-3|16|few|TRBD1|TRBV7-3
CASSPGTAGSGNTIYF
TGTGCCAGCAGCCCCGGGACAGCTGGCTCTGGAAACACCATATATTTT
>TRBJ1-1|16|many|TRBD1|TRBV3-1
CASSLLSQGMNTEAFF
TGTGCCAGCAGCCTTTTGTCACAGGGGATGAACACTGAAGCTTTCTTT
>TRBJ2-7|16|few|TRBD1|TRBV7-9
CASSSIGTGKVNEQYF
TGTGCCAGCAGCTCCATAGGGACAGGGAAGGTCAACGAGCAGTACTTC
>TRBJ2-7|13|few|TRBD1|TRBV12-3/TRBV12-4
CASSIKTGSEQYF
TGTGCCAGCAGTATAAAGACAGGGTCCGAGCAGTACTTC
>TRBJ2-7|12|many|NA|TRBV6-1
CASSEVEAEQYF
TGTGCCAGCAGTGAAGTCGAGGCCGAGCAGTACTTC
>TRBJ2-7|13|NA|NA|TRBV18
CASSPGENYEQYF
TGTGCCAGCTCACCAGGGGAAAACTACGAGCAGTACTTC
>TRBJ2-1|15|once|TRBD2|TRBV11-2
CASSQLAELYNEQFF
TGTGCCAGCAGCCAGCTAGCGGAACTCTACAATGAGCAGTTCTTC
>TRBJ2-7|14|many|TRBD2|TRBV5-1
CASRIGTRVDEQYF
TGCGCCAGCCGGATCGGGACTAGAGTAGACGAGCAGTACTTC
>TRBJ2-5|14|many|TRBD1|TRBV18
CASSPPGGVETQYF
TGTGCCAGCTCACCACCAGGGGGCGTGGAGACCCAGTACTTC
>TRBJ2-5|15|few|TRBD2|TRBV5-1
CASSLAAAGEETQYF
TGCGCCAGCAGCTTGGCCGCGGCGGGAGAGGAGACCCAGTACTTC
>TRBJ1-1|14|many|NA|TRBV18
CASSLQGLATEAFF
TGTGCCAGCTCCTTACAGGGTCTCGCCACTGAAGCTTTCTTT
>TRBJ2-2|15|many|NA|TRBV20-1
CSARTGTGNTGELFF
TGCAGTGCTAGGACCGGGACTGGGAACACCGGGGAGCTGTTTTTT
>TRBJ2-5|14|many|NA|TRBV27
CASSLGYGEETQYF
TGTGCCAGCAGTTTGGGTTACGGAGAAGAGACCCAGTACTTC
>TRBJ2-7|14|many|TRBD2|TRBV19
CASTVSGRAGEQYF
TGTGCCAGTACCGTTAGCGGGAGGGCCGGCGAGCAGTACTTC
>TRBJ2-7|13|many|NA|TRBV12-3/TRBV12-4
CASSLEGGGEQYF
TGTGCCAGCAGTTTGGAGGGAGGGGGCGAGCAGTACTTC
>TRBJ2-1|16|NA|TRBD1|TRBV7-6
CASSFTGTGSYNEQFF
TGTGCCAGCAGCTTTACCGGGACAGGATCCTACAATGAGCAGTTCTTC